The clone carrying this TCR beta chain was counted a few times. The entry originates in a study of coeliac disease. Clones were read by immunoSEQ multiplex PCR, and TCRdb kept only the in-frame ones, dropping some. The sample lists over a thousand clones, 50% to 60% occurring once. V lost 7 bases, J lost 2 bases, and 8 bases stayed unmatched. The CDR3 runs to 15 residues. Germline V gives CDR1 MGHRA, CDR2 YSYEKL. The TCR originated in a woman aged 25 to 39 without celiac disease. The sample comprised intraepithelial lymphocytes from the gut. The chain has TRBV4-1 and TRBJ2-7; 10 bases agree with TRBD1. The CDR3 sequence: CASNLRQGAAYEQYF. CDR3 coding DNA: TGCGCCAGCAACCTCCGACAGGGGGCCGCCTACGAGCAGTACTTC.